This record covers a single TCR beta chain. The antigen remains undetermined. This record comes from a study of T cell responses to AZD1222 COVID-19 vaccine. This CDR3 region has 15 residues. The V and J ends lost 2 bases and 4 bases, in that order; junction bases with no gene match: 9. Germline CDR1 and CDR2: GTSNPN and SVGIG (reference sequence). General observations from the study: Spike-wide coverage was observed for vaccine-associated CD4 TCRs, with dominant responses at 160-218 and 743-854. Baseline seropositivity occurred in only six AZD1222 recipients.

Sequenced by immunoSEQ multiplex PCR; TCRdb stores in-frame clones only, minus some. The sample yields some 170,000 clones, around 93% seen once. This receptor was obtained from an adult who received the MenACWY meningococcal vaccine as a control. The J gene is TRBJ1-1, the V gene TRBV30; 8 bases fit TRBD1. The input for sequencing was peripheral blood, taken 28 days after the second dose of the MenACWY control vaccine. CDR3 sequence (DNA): TGTGCCTGGAGTATATCCAGGGGGCAGGTCACTGAAGCTTTCTTT. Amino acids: CAWSISRGQVTEAFF.